What follows describes a single T cell receptor beta chain. Its antigen is currently unknown. The sample originates from a study of cytomegalovirus exposure and HLA in healthy donors. Study results and caveats: In an earlier analysis, productive rearrangement rates for most beta V segments clustered near 87% or 30%.

Deletions cut 5 bases from V and 7 bases from J, with 11 bases between. The length of the CDR3 is 13 residues. The germline gives CDR1 MNHNY, CDR2 SVGAGI (reference sequence). A multiplex PCR was run with 60 Vbeta primers and 13 Jbeta primers. The table came from immunoSEQ multiplex PCR; TCRdb's copy has only in-frame clones and leaves some out. Counted here are 130,000 or so clones, over 65% occurring once; the ten biggest clones make up roughly 8.6%. This chain links TRBV6-6 with TRBJ2-2; a weak D match, TRBD1 (6 bases). This TCR was sampled from a woman between 40 and 50 years old in good health and CMV-seropositive. The source material was PBMCs. CDR3 amino acids: CASSELGGGELFF. The CDR3 bases are TGTGCCAGCAGTGAGCTAGGGGGCGGGGAGCTGTTTTTT.